The TCR beta chain under discussion was sequenced for a study of blood T cell repertoires in COVID-19. Study-level background: Donors in the United States, Italy and Spain gave samples during acute or convalescent COVID-19. Nucleic acid was either cDNA or gDNA, and it came from T cells, B-cell-depleted T cells, or PBMCs.

Under the authors' procedure: Estimation of nucleated cell counts relied on the amplification of reference gene primers. Measured with immunoSEQ multiplex PCR; TCRdb has only the in-frame clones, and not every one. V and J calls and clone size are as listed in that table; D and trimming were resolved from the DNA. The table lists 140,000 to 150,000 clones, more than 80% of them singletons. This clonotype was sampled from a human donor in a cohort sampled during active COVID-19. Sequences were obtained from peripheral blood.

The CDR3 protein is CASSDTGGHTEAFF. The CDR3 DNA reads as TGTGCCAGCAGCGACACAGGGGGCCACACTGAAGCTTTCTTT. The V and J genes are TRBV6-5 and TRBJ1-1; 9 bases are shared with TRBD1. V was pared by 6 bases and J by 3 bases, with 5 bases of the junction left unmatched. Germline V CDR1 and CDR2: MNHEY, SVGAGI. The CDR3 runs 14 residues.